This TCR beta chain was observed in a study of blood T cell repertoires in COVID-19 (dated by TCRdb to between 2020 and 2021). Describing the broader study: Samples covering the acute and convalescent phases of COVID-19 were provided by collaborators in the United States, Italy and Spain. The material from the prospective study consisted of cDNA or gDNA derived from T cells, B-cell-depleted T cells, or PBMCs. Subjects who had been exposed to COVID-19, were actively infected with it, or had recovered from it provided the deeply sampled blood TCRbeta repertoires that made up the dataset. The repertoires were released in a freely available public database intended as a resource for research on the immune response to SARS-CoV-2. Samples came from the ongoing ImmuneRACE study (first 160 participants) plus 1,254 subjects from 6 global collaborators. The sample metadata nearly always contained a de-identified subject ID, COVID-19 status, age in years and sex. Where available, HLA class I and class II types were obtained from metadata supplied by the sample provider rather than from assay-based typing. What the study reported, not specific to this receptor: The quantity of clinical and demographic metadata differed by source and by participant and was supplied without curation.

Each collaborating institution followed its own protocols to collect whole blood in K2EDTA tubes. Collaborator samples were shipped for TCRbeta analysis as frozen whole blood, isolated PBMCs, or DNA extracted from either sample type. As to this clone: Its recognized antigen is unknown. No quality values exist for individual bases; no much larger clone is one base distant.

TCRbeta CDR3 regions were amplified from genomic DNA by means of the immunoSEQ Assay, a bias-controlled multiplex PCR. Regarding the original processing steps: Nucleated cell counts per sample were estimated from amplification of reference gene primers within the assay. To quantify the absolute abundance of each unique TCRbeta CDR3 rearrangement, sequence reads were collapsed and filtered. For each sample, productive Simpson clonality was calculated as the square root of Simpson's diversity index across productive rearrangements. TCRdb's version of the immuneACCESS table is confined to in-frame rearrangements and falls short of the full clone set. An unresolved V gene accounts for under half of the shortfall where checked; the remainder is of unknown origin. D and trimming were read from the DNA, whereas the V and J calls and clone size are those reported in that table. In all, the sample holds under 200,000 clones, and roughly 84% of those were seen once. Jointly, the top ten make up 2.5% to 3.5% of the sample.

Including cysteine and phenylalanine, the CDR3 has 14 amino acids. The only DNA kept is the CDR3, 42 bases in frame from the first base. From the germline V gene, CDR1 is LGHNA and CDR2 is YSLEER. V is pared back by 1 base and J by 6 bases, with 13 bases lying between the germline termini. The source is a woman in her sixties with acute or convalescent COVID-19. Input material: peripheral blood. The chain is made from TRBV4-3 and TRBJ2-7; the best D guess is TRBD2, with 6 bases matching. This receptor carries the CDR3 CASSQGVGGFEQYF. The nucleotides are TGCGCCAGCAGCCAAGGGGTCGGGGGATTCGAGCAGTACTTC.